These 21 T cell receptor beta chains share one sample of origin, sequenced in a study of T cells after yellow fever vaccination. MiXCR was run by TCRdb on the 5' RACE reads, yielding one entry per CDR3 protein. Of some 600,000 distinct CDR3 sequences listed, around an eighth are singletons. Sequencing was performed on PBMCs, taken on the day of the yellow fever booster vaccination. Source of these receptors: a man younger than 45 who received the YFV17D yellow fever vaccine.

The V call is TRBV11-2, the J call TRBJ2-1, with a possible D match to TRBD2 (6 bases). Trimming pared 0 bases from V and 7 bases from J, leaving 16 bases between. Germline loops: CDR1 SGHAT, CDR2 FQNNGV. The CDR3 covers 16 residues. CDR3 DNA sequence: TGTGCCAGCAGCTTAGAAACTAGCCCGGTCGGAAATGAGCAGTTCTTC. The encoded protein is CASSLETSPVGNEQFF.

The J gene is TRBJ2-3, the V gene TRBV4-3; either TRBD1 or TRBD2 may fit D (6 bases each). This CDR3 spans 15 amino acids. Germline lookup yields CDR1 LGHNA and CDR2 YSLEER. The V end was cut by 4 bases, the J end by 4 bases, with 15 bases between. CDR3 bases: TGCGCCAGCAGCCTCATAGGGGGGAATGCAGATACGCAGTATTTT. As protein: CASSLIGGNADTQYF.

At least ten counts were recorded for this clonotype. The rearrangement uses TRBV12-3 or TRBV12-4 and TRBJ1-2, with a tentative D call TRBD1 (5 bases). CDR3 size: 16 residues. The germline V and J ends were trimmed by 5 bases and 4 bases, with 20 bases remaining between them. The CDR3 DNA reads TGTGCCAGCAGTCCCTTTCGCGGGGCGGGAATCTATGGCTACACCTTC. The encoded protein is CASSPFRGAGIYGYTF.

V gene TRBV19 combines with J gene TRBJ1-2; D is possibly TRBD1 (5 bases). The CDR3 sequence is 14 residues long. V was shortened by 5 bases and J by 4 bases, with 14 bases between the two germline ends. The germline V gene has CDR1 LNHDA and CDR2 SQIVND (reference sequence). CDR3 sequence reads: CASSSAGLGYGYTF. CDR3 in DNA: TGTGCCAGTAGTTCAGCAGGGCTCGGCTATGGCTACACCTTC.

This clonotype was detected ten times or more. V gene TRBV12-3 or TRBV12-4 combines with J gene TRBJ2-7; tentative D call: TRBD1 (5 bases). Trimming took 8 bases from V and 5 from J, leaving 10 bases between them. This CDR3 contains 11 residues. CDR3 nucleotide sequence: TGTGCCAGCCGAATAGGGGACGAGCAGTACTTC. Its translation: CASRIGDEQYF.

CDR3 residues: CASSPGTSGGNEQFF. CDR3 in DNA: TGCGCCAGCAGCCCCGGGACTAGCGGGGGAAATGAGCAGTTCTTC. The chain links TRBV5-1 to TRBJ2-1, with TRBD2 identical over 14 bases. Germline V gene data show CDR1 as SGHRS and CDR2 as YFSETQ. With 4 bases clipped from V and 7 bases from J, the junction kept 4 bases outside the gene matches. The CDR3 is 15 residues long.

This clonotype was detected only a few times. The chain uses TRBV6-5 and TRBJ2-3, with D possibly being TRBD1 or TRBD2 (6 bases each). Germline V gene sequence: CDR1 MNHEY, CDR2 SVGAGI. The CDR3 totals 18 residues. V was trimmed by 0 bases and J by 4 bases, leaving 20 bases between them. CDR3 protein: CASSYSRGQRSMSDTQYF. The CDR3 DNA reads TGTGCCAGCAGTTACTCGCGGGGACAAAGGAGTATGTCAGATACGCAGTATTTT.

The gene calls are TRBV5-1 and TRBJ2-7; 12 bases align to TRBD2. Germline loops: CDR1 SGHRS, CDR2 YFSETQ. J lost 6 bases, V lost 2 bases, and 6 bases had no gene match. This CDR3 contains 15 residues. CDR3 sequence reads: CASSFLTSGSSEQYF. CDR3 DNA sequence: TGCGCCAGCAGCTTCCTGACTAGCGGGAGTTCCGAGCAGTACTTC.

The genes are TRBV12-5 and TRBJ1-5; tentative D call: TRBD1 (5 bases). V lost 4 bases, J lost 3 bases, and 22 bases lay in between. CDR3 length: 18 residues. Germline values: CDR1 LGHNT, CDR2 FRNRAP. The CDR3 loop reads CASGSQPKERQINQPQHF. The CDR3, as DNA: TGTGCTAGTGGTTCCCAGCCCAAGGAACGACAGATCAATCAGCCCCAGCATTTT.

This clonotype was counted between two and nine times. The V and J genes are TRBV7-3 and TRBJ2-5, with D hard to call. Germline V lookup: CDR1 SGHTA, CDR2 FQGTGA. The V and J ends lost 8 bases and 3 bases respectively, with 16 bases between them. CDR3 length: 14 residues. CDR3 coding DNA: TGTGCCAGCCAACCCGGCCTTGGGGAAGAGACCCAGTACTTC. This translates into CASQPGLGEETQYF. The whole variable domain, remainder taken from reference TRBV7-3 and TRBJ2-5, is GAGVSQTPSNKVTEKGKYVELRCDPISGHTALYWYRQSLGQGPEFLIYFQGTGAADDSGLPNDRFFAVRPEGSVSTLKIQRTERGDSAVYLCASQPGLGEETQYFGPGTRLLVL.

This clonotype was picked up one time. The missing conserved phenylalanine or tryptophan at the end of this CDR3 makes a read error likely. As DNA, the CDR3 is TGTGCCAGCTCAAGGCAGAGCCAGAGGATGGATACGCAGTATTTA. It codes for CASSRQSQRMDTQYL. The rearrangement joins TRBV18 to TRBJ2-3; D is ambiguous. CDR3 length: 15 amino acids. Germline assignment: CDR1 KGHSH and CDR2 LQKENI. Trimming stripped 5 bases from V and 6 bases from J, with 18 bases between.

The chain joins TRBV19 to TRBJ2-1, with a possible D match to TRBD2 (5 bases). The CDR3 spans 12 residues. Germline V CDR1 and CDR2: LNHDA, SQIVND (reference sequence). The CDR3 DNA reads as TGTGCAAGTGCGGCGGGTAGGAATGAGCAGTTCTTC. Encoded protein: CASAAGRNEQFF.

This chain uses TRBV20-1 with TRBJ1-4, with a tentative D call TRBD1 (6 bases). V lost 3 bases to trimming and J lost 8 bases, with 16 bases between them. CDR3 length equals 14 residues. CDR1 and CDR2 from the germline V gene are DFQATT and SNEGSKA (reference sequence). The CDR3 sequence: CSASGGGGVEKLFF. In DNA, the CDR3 is TGCAGTGCTAGTGGGGGCGGGGGGGTGGAAAAACTGTTTTTT.

This clonotype has more than one count but fewer than ten. The chain uses TRBV5-6 and TRBJ1-3, with a tentative D call TRBD1 (6 bases). The CDR3 is made up of 16 amino acids. The germline V gene encodes CDR1 SGHDT and CDR2 YYEEEE. Between the trimmed V and J ends, which lost 4 bases and 1 base, there was a span of 15 bases. CDR3 in DNA: TGTGCCAGCAGCCCGGGGGGGGCCAGGTCTGGAAACACCATATATTTT. Residues: CASSPGGARSGNTIYF.

The gene calls are TRBV5-4 and TRBJ2-3; tentatively, D is TRBD2 (6 bases). Trimming shortened V by 0 bases and J by 2 bases, and 10 bases separated the two germline ends. From germline, CDR1 is SGHNT and CDR2 YYREEE (reference sequence). The length of the CDR3 is 15 residues. CDR3 in amino acids: CASSLEEGNTDTQYF. In DNA form, the CDR3 reads TGTGCCAGCAGCTTGGAGGAGGGGAACACAGATACGCAGTATTTT.

This rearrangement joins TRBV20-1 to TRBJ2-7; a weak D match, TRBD2 (5 bases). Germline CDR1 is DFQATT and CDR2 is SNEGSKA (reference sequence). The CDR3 has 13 residues. With 3 bases removed from V and 1 base from J, the gap between germline ends came to 10 bases. The CDR3 here is CSARDSRSYEQYF. The CDR3 coding sequence is TGCAGTGCTAGGGACTCACGGTCCTACGAGCAGTACTTC.

V usage is TRBV27 and J usage is TRBJ1-2, with a tentative D call TRBD1 (5 bases). The CDR3 totals 14 residues. Trimming stripped 5 bases from V and 3 bases from J, with 13 bases between. The germline V gene has CDR1 MNHEY and CDR2 SMNVEV (reference sequence). The CDR3 protein is CASSPIQGDYGYTF. CDR3 DNA sequence: TGTGCCAGCAGTCCAATTCAGGGTGACTATGGCTACACCTTC.

This clonotype was seen only a few times. The chain joins TRBV11-2 to TRBJ2-7; 7 nucleotides align to TRBD1. J was trimmed by 4 bases and V by 3 bases; bases with no gene match: 6. The CDR3 covers 14 residues. CDR1 and CDR2 (germline): SGHAT, FQNNGV. The CDR3 nucleotides read TGTGCCAGCAGCTTTCAAGGGGGCGAGTACGAGCAGTACTTC. Its translation is CASSFQGGEYEQYF.

CDR3 in DNA: TGCAGTGCTGGGGCTCCAGCCAAAAACATTCAGTACTTC. Translated, it gives CSAGAPAKNIQYF. The J gene is TRBJ2-4, the V gene TRBV20-1; D possibly corresponds to TRBD1 (5 bases). V was pared by 5 bases and J by 0 bases, with 8 bases between. CDR1 DFQATT and CDR2 SNEGSKA come from the germline V gene (reference sequence). CDR3 length equals 13 residues.

This clonotype was observed a few times. This chain uses TRBV29-1 with TRBJ2-1, with 12 bases lining up with TRBD2. This CDR3 has 14 amino acids. J lost 10 bases, V lost 3 bases, and 7 bases had no gene match. Germline CDR1 reads SQVTM; CDR2 reads ANQGSEA. Here the CDR3 DNA reads TGCAGCGTTGATGGGACTAGCGGGTCATGGGAGCAGTTCTTC. Protein sequence: CSVDGTSGSWEQFF.

The genes are TRBV7-9 and TRBJ2-7; D not resolved. Germline CDR1 reads SEHNR; CDR2 reads FQNEAQ (reference sequence). CDR3 length equals 13 residues. V was clipped by 8 bases and J by 6 bases, with 17 bases between them. Here the CDR3 reads CASERPGPSEQYF. CDR3 DNA sequence: TGTGCCAGCGAAAGGCCCGGACCTTCCGAGCAGTACTTC. Supplemented by reference TRBV7-9 and TRBJ2-7, the full variable domain reads DTGVSQNPRHKITKRGQNVTFRCDPISEHNRLYWYRQTLGQGPEFLTYFQNEAQLEKSRLLSDRFSAERPKGSFSTLEIQRTEQGDSAMYLCASERPGPSEQYFGPGTRLTVT.